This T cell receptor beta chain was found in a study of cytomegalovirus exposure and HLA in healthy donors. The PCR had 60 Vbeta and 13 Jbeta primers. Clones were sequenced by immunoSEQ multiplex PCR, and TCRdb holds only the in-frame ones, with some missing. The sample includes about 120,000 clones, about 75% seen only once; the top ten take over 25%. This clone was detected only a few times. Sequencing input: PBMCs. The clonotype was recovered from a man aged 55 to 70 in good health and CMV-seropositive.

The DNA for the CDR3 is TGTGCCGTCGGCCCAGGGGCGCTGAGCGGCTACACCTTC. This sequence encodes CAVGPGALSGYTF. V is TRBV10-3 and J is TRBJ1-2; tentative D call: TRBD1 (6 bases). This CDR3 comprises 13 residues. Germline lookup yields CDR1 ENHRY and CDR2 SYGVKD. Trimming shortened V by 11 bases and J by 8 bases, and 21 bases separated the two germline ends.